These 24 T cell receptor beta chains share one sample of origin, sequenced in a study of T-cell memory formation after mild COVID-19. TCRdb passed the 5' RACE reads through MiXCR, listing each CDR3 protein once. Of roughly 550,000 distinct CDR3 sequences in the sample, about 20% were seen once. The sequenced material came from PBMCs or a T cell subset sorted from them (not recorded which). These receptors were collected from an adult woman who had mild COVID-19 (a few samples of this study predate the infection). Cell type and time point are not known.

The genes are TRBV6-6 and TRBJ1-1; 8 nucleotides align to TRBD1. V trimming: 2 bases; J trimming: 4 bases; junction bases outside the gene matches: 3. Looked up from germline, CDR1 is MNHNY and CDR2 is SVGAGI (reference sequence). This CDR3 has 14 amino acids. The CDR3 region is CASSYDQGATEAFF. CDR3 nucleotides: TGTGCCAGCAGTTACGATCAGGGGGCCACTGAAGCTTTCTTT.

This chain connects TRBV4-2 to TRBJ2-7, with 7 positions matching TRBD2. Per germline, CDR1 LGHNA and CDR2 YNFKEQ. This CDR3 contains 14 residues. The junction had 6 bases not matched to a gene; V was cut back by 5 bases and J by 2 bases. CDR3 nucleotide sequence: TGTGCCAGCAGCGGGGCGGGACTAACCTACGAGCAGTACTTC. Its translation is CASSGAGLTYEQYF.

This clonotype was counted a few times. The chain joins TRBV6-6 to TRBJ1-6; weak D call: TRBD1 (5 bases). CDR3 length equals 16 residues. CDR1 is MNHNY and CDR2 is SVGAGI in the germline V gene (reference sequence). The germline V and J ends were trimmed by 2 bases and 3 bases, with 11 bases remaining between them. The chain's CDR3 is CASSYPGGVYNSPLHF. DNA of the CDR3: TGTGCCAGCAGTTACCCTGGGGGGGTCTATAATTCACCCCTCCACTTT.

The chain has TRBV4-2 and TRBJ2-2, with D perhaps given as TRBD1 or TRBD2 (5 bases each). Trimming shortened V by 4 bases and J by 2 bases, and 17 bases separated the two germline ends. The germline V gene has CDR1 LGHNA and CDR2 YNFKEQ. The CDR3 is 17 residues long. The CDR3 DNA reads TGTGCCAGCAGCCCCAGTTATGGGACGGGTAACACCGGGGAGCTGTTTTTT. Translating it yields CASSPSYGTGNTGELFF.

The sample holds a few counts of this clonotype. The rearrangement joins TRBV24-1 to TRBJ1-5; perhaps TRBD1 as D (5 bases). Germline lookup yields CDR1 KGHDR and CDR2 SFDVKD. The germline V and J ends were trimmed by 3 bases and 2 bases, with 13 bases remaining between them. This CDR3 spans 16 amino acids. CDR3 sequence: CATSDAGQVGNQPQHF. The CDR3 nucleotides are TGTGCCACCAGTGATGCCGGACAAGTCGGCAATCAGCCCCAGCATTTT.

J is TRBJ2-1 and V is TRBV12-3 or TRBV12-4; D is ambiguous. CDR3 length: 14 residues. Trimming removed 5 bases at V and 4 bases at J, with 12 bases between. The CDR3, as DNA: TGTGCCAGCAGTCGTACGGAAGGGTACAATGAGCAGTTCTTC. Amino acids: CASSRTEGYNEQFF.

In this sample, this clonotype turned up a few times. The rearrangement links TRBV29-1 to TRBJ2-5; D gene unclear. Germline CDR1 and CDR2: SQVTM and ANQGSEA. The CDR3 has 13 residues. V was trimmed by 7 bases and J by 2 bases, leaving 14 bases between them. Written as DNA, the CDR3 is TGCAGCGGGTCCTTAGCAGGTCAAGAGACCCAGTACTTC. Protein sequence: CSGSLAGQETQYF.

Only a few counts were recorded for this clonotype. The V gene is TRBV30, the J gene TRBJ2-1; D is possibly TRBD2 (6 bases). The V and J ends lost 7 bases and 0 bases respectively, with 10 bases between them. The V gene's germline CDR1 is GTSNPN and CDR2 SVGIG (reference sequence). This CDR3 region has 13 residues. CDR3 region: CALTGSSYNEQFF. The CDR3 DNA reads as TGTGCCTTGACCGGGAGCTCCTACAATGAGCAGTTCTTC. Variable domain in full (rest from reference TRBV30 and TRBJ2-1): SQTIHQWPATLVQPVGSPLSLECTVEGTSNPNLYWYRQAAGRGLQLLFYSVGIGQISSEVPQNLSASRPQDRQFILSSKKLLLSDSGFYLCALTGSSYNEQFFGPGTRLTVL.

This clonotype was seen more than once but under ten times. The CDR3 protein is CASSFPGTGEETQYF. Written as DNA, the CDR3 is TGCGCCAGCAGCTTTCCCGGGACAGGAGAAGAGACCCAGTACTTC. V and J are TRBV5-1 and TRBJ2-5, with 8 bases aligning to TRBD1. Germline values: CDR1 SGHRS, CDR2 YFSETQ. Trimming removed 2 bases from V and 3 bases from J; junction bases left unmatched: 6. The CDR3 loop spans 15 amino acids. The full variable domain, with the rest looked up from reference TRBV5-1 and TRBJ2-5, is KAGVTQTPRYLIKTRGQQVTLSCSPISGHRSVSWYQQTPGQGLQFLFEYFSETQRNKGNFPGRFSGRQFSNSRSEMNVSTLELGDSALYLCASSFPGTGEETQYFGPGTRLLVL.

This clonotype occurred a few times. CDR3 loop: CSARWSGLGSPLHF. Written as DNA, the CDR3 is TGCAGTGCTAGATGGTCAGGGTTGGGTTCACCCCTCCACTTT. The chain employs TRBV20-1 and TRBJ1-6, with D tentatively TRBD1 (5 bases). Trimming stripped 2 bases from V and 9 bases from J, with 14 bases between. The CDR3 is made up of 14 amino acids. Germline V gives CDR1 DFQATT, CDR2 SNEGSKA (reference sequence).

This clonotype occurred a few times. CDR3 in amino acids: CASSPNAGSSHSYEQYF. Here the CDR3 DNA reads TGTGCCAGCAGTCCTAACGCGGGGAGCTCTCACTCCTACGAGCAGTACTTC. This chain joins TRBV27 and TRBJ2-7, with D possibly matching TRBD2 (6 bases). Germline V lookup: CDR1 MNHEY, CDR2 SMNVEV (reference sequence). There are 17 residues in the CDR3. V was shortened by 5 bases and J by 0 bases, with 20 bases between the two germline ends.

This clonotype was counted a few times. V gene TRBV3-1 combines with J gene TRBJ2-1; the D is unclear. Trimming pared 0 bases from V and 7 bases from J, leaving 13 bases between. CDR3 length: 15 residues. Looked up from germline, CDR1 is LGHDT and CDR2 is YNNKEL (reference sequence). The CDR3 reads CASSQELSLGNEQFF. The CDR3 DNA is TGTGCCAGCAGCCAAGAACTATCCCTAGGGAATGAGCAGTTCTTC.

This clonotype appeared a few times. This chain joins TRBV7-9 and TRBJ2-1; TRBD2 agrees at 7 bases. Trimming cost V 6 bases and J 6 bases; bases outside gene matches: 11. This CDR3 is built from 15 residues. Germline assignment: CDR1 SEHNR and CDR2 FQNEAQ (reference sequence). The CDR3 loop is CASRKERETSNEQFF. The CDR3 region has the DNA TGTGCCAGCAGGAAAGAGCGGGAAACTTCCAATGAGCAGTTCTTC.

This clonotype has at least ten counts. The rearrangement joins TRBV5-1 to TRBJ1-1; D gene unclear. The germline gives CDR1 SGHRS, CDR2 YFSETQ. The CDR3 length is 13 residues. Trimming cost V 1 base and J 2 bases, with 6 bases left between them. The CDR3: CASSLSENTEAFF. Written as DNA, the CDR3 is TGCGCCAGCAGCTTGTCAGAAAACACTGAAGCTTTCTTT. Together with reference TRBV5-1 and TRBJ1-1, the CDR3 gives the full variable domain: KAGVTQTPRYLIKTRGQQVTLSCSPISGHRSVSWYQQTPGQGLQFLFEYFSETQRNKGNFPGRFSGRQFSNSRSEMNVSTLELGDSALYLCASSLSENTEAFFGQGTRLTVV.

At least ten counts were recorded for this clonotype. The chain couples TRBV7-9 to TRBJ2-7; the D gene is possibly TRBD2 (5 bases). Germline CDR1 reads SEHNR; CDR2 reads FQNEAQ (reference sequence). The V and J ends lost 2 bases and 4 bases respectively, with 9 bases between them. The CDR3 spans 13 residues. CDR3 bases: TGTGCCAGCAGCTTACGTACGGGATACGAGCAGTACTTC. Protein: CASSLRTGYEQYF.

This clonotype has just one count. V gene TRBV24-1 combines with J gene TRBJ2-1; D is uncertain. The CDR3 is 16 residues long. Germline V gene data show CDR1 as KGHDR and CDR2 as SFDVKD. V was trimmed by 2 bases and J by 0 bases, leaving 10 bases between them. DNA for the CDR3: TGTGCCACCAGTGATTCGGACCTCACCTCCTACAATGAGCAGTTCTTC. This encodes CATSDSDLTSYNEQFF.

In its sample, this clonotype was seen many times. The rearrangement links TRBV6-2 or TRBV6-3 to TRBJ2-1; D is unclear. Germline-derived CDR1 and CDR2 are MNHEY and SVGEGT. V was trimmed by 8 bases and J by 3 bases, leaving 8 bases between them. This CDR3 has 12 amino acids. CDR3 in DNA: TGTGCCAGCGGTCTTCACTACAATGAGCAGTTCTTC. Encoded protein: CASGLHYNEQFF.

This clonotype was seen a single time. As DNA, the CDR3 is TGTGCCAGTAGTGATACCGGGACAGGGAAGTTCTTC. Amino acid sequence: CASSDTGTGKFF. The rearrangement uses TRBV19 and TRBJ2-1; 9 bases agree with TRBD1. V gave up 5 bases and J gave up 14 bases; unmatched junction bases: 7. From germline, CDR1 is LNHDA and CDR2 SQIVND (reference sequence). The CDR3 contains 12 residues.

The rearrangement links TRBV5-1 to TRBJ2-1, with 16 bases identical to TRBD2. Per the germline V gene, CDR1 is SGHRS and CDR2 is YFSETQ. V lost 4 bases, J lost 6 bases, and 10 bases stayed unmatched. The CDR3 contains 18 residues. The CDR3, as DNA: TGCGCCAGCAGCCCACTGGGACTAGCGGGGGGGACCTTCAATGAGCAGTTCTTC. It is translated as CASSPLGLAGGTFNEQFF.

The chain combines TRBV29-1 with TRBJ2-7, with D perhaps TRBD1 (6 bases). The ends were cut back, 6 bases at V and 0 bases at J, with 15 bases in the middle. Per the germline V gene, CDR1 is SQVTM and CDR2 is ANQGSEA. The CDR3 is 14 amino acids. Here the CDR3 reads CSVAHRELSYEQYF. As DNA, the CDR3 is TGCAGCGTCGCCCACAGGGAACTCTCCTACGAGCAGTACTTC.

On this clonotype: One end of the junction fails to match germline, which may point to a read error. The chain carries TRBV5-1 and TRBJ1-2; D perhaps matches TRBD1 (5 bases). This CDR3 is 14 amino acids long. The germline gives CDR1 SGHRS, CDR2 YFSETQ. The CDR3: CASSLHTGDRGSTF. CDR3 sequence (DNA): TGCGCCAGCAGCTTGCACACAGGAGATCGTGGCTCCACCTTC.

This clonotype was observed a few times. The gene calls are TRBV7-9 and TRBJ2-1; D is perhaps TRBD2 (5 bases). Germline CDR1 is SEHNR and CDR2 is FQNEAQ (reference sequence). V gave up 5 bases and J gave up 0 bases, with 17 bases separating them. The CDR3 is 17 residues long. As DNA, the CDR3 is TGTGCCAGCAGCGGAGGACTTATGAGCGACTCCTACAATGAGCAGTTCTTC. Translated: CASSGGLMSDSYNEQFF.

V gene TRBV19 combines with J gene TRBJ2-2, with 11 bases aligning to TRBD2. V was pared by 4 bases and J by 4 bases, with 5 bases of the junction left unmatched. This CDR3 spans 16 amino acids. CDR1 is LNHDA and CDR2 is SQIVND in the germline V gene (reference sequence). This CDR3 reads CASSKLAGAVTGELFF. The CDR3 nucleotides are TGTGCCAGTAGTAAACTAGCGGGAGCAGTCACCGGGGAGCTGTTTTTT.

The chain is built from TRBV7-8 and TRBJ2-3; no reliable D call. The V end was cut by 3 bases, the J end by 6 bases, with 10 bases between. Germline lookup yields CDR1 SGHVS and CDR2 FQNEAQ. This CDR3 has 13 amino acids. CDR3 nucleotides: TGTGCCAGCAGCTTCCAGCCTAGGGATACGCAGTATTTT. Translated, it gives CASSFQPRDTQYF.